This T cell receptor beta chain comes out of a study of long-term antiretroviral therapy in people with HIV. About this clone: Its antigen is still unknown.

The immunoSEQ assay was v3.0, run at survey level. Clones were read by immunoSEQ multiplex PCR, and TCRdb kept only the in-frame ones, dropping some. Here the sample spans about 19,000 clones, over 65% being singletons. V lost 2 bases and J 7 bases, leaving 18 bases between the germline ends. Germline V gene sequence: CDR1 LGHNT, CDR2 FRNRAP. This CDR3 contains 15 residues. Study results and caveats: All blood samples came from the years 2004 to 2017, possibly under older ART regimens. HIV repertoires covered narrower CDR3 length ranges than controls did. Information pertaining to ART adherence, viral resistance or therapeutic modifications was not obtained. The data indicate that diversity increased after ART but remained below transplant donor controls.

Sequenced here: unsorted PBMCs, sampled 0.5 years before starting antiretroviral therapy. The gene calls are TRBV12-5 and TRBJ2-7; D tentatively reads TRBD1 or TRBD2 (5 bases each). The receptor comes from a woman between 45 and 65 years old with HIV. CDR3 sequence reads: CASGLTLGPEGEQYF. The DNA for the CDR3 is TGTGCTAGTGGTTTGACACTGGGGCCTGAGGGGGAGCAGTACTTC. The full variable domain, in which reference TRBV12-5 and TRBJ2-7 provide the parts outside the CDR3, is DARVTQTPRHKVTEMGQEVTMRCQPILGHNTVFWYRQTMMQGLELLAYFRNRAPLDDSGMPKDRFSAEMPDATLATLKIQPSEPRDSAVYFCASGLTLGPEGEQYFGPGTRLTVT.